These T cell receptor beta chains were read from a single sample in a study of blood T cell repertoires in COVID-19. TCRdb's table, derived via immunoSEQ multiplex PCR, lists solely in-frame clones and lacks some. Counted here are approximately 45,000 clones, roughly 90% occurring once; the ten biggest clones make up more than 13%. Sequences were obtained from peripheral blood. These receptors all stem from a human donor in a cohort sampled during active COVID-19. CDR3s include the opening cysteine and the closing phenylalanine or tryptophan. The D gene is left open where the match is weak. Clone size appears in some rows only: once, few, many, or a class for an expanded clone.

D gene: TRBD2
V gene: TRBV7-2
clone size: NA
J gene: TRBJ2-5
CDR3 protein: CASSLLAGASQETQYF
CDR3 DNA: TGTGCCAGCAGCCTACTAGCGGGGGCTTCACAAGAGACCCAGTACTTC

D gene: NA
V gene: TRBV2
clone size: once
J gene: TRBJ2-1
CDR3 protein: CASQGQGNEQFF
CDR3 DNA: TGTGCCAGCCAGGGACAAGGCAATGAGCAGTTCTTC

D gene: TRBD1
V gene: TRBV2
clone size: NA
J gene: TRBJ2-7
CDR3 protein: CASRGDSYEQYF
CDR3 DNA: TGTGCCAGCAGGGGGGACAGCTACGAGCAGTACTTC

D gene: TRBD1
V gene: TRBV18
clone size: NA
J gene: TRBJ1-4
CDR3 protein: CASSRSAFTGTANEKLFF
CDR3 DNA: TGTGCCAGCAGCCGATCGGCCTTTACCGGGACAGCTAATGAAAAACTGTTTTTT

D gene: TRBD1
V gene: TRBV5-1
clone size: NA
J gene: TRBJ1-6
CDR3 protein: CASSLDGQGGSPLHF
CDR3 DNA: TGCGCCAGCAGCTTGGATGGACAGGGTGGTTCACCCCTCCACTTT

D gene: NA
V gene: TRBV18
clone size: once
J gene: TRBJ1-2
CDR3 protein: CASSPGLAGNYGYTF
CDR3 DNA: TGTGCCAGCTCACCGGGGCTTGCAGGCAACTATGGCTACACCTTC

D gene: NA
V gene: TRBV12-5
clone size: once
J gene: TRBJ2-3
CDR3 protein: CASGFGVTDTQYF
CDR3 DNA: TGTGCTAGTGGTTTCGGGGTAACAGATACGCAGTATTTT

D gene: TRBD2
V gene: TRBV3-1/TRBV3-2
clone size: NA
J gene: TRBJ2-1
CDR3 protein: CASRQSDIAGGPGSYNEQFF
CDR3 DNA: TGTGCCAGCAGGCAAAGCGACATAGCGGGGGGGCCTGGGTCCTACAATGAGCAGTTCTTC

D gene: NA
V gene: TRBV10-3
clone size: few
J gene: TRBJ2-7
CDR3 protein: CAISVQYEQYF
CDR3 DNA: TGTGCCATCAGTGTCCAGTACGAGCAGTACTTC

D gene: TRBD2
V gene: TRBV4-3
clone size: NA
J gene: TRBJ2-4
CDR3 protein: CASSQDASRETNIQYF
CDR3 DNA: TGCGCCAGCAGCCAAGACGCCTCGCGGGAGACAAACATTCAGTACTTC

D gene: TRBD1
V gene: TRBV4-1
clone size: NA
J gene: TRBJ1-3
CDR3 protein: CASSQVKGASGNTIYF
CDR3 DNA: TGCGCCAGCAGCCAAGTGAAGGGGGCCTCTGGAAACACCATATATTTT

D gene: TRBD1
V gene: TRBV7-6
clone size: few
J gene: TRBJ1-6
CDR3 protein: CASSPGQGHSPLHF
CDR3 DNA: TGTGCCAGCAGCCCGGGACAGGGGCATTCACCCCTCCACTTT

D gene: NA
V gene: TRBV12-2
clone size: NA
J gene: TRBJ2-1
CDR3 protein: CASRLLILQGAVGEQFF
CDR3 DNA: TGTGCAAGTCGCTTACTAATTCTCCAGGGGGCTGTGGGAGAGCAGTTCTTC

D gene: NA
V gene: TRBV12-3/TRBV12-4
clone size: NA
J gene: TRBJ1-5
CDR3 protein: CASSRGSRQPQHF
CDR3 DNA: TGTGCCAGCAGTAGGGGAAGCAGACAGCCCCAGCATTTT

D gene: TRBD2
V gene: TRBV5-1
clone size: NA
J gene: TRBJ2-1
CDR3 protein: CASSLLADSYNEQFF
CDR3 DNA: TGCGCCAGCAGCTTGCTAGCGGACTCCTACAATGAGCAGTTCTTC

D gene: NA
V gene: TRBV2
clone size: NA
J gene: TRBJ1-5
CDR3 protein: CASSYGGSSNQPQHF
CDR3 DNA: TGTGCCAGCAGCTACGGGGGGAGTAGCAATCAGCCCCAGCATTTT

D gene: TRBD1
V gene: TRBV5-5
clone size: few
J gene: TRBJ2-7
CDR3 protein: CASSLVSGQISYEQYF
CDR3 DNA: TGTGCCAGCAGCTTGGTTTCGGGACAGATATCCTACGAGCAGTACTTC

D gene: NA
V gene: TRBV4-1
clone size: once
J gene: TRBJ2-1
CDR3 protein: CASSLRNGDEQFF
CDR3 DNA: TGCGCCAGCAGCCTAAGGAACGGAGATGAGCAGTTCTTC

D gene: TRBD1
V gene: TRBV5-1
clone size: NA
J gene: TRBJ1-1
CDR3 protein: CASSRDRGLKNTEAFF
CDR3 DNA: TGCGCCAGCAGCCGGGACAGGGGCCTTAAGAACACTGAAGCTTTCTTT

D gene: NA
V gene: TRBV12-3/TRBV12-4
clone size: NA
J gene: TRBJ1-2
CDR3 protein: CASSLNYMAGYTF
CDR3 DNA: TGTGCCAGCAGTTTAAACTATATGGCGGGCTACACCTTC

D gene: NA
V gene: TRBV7-6
clone size: NA
J gene: TRBJ2-5
CDR3 protein: CASSFGGGEETQYF
CDR3 DNA: TGTGCCAGCAGCTTTGGAGGGGGCGAAGAGACCCAGTACTTC

D gene: NA
V gene: TRBV5-1
clone size: NA
J gene: TRBJ2-7
CDR3 protein: CASSLGGDYEQYF
CDR3 DNA: TGCGCCAGCAGCTTAGGAGGGGACTACGAGCAGTACTTC